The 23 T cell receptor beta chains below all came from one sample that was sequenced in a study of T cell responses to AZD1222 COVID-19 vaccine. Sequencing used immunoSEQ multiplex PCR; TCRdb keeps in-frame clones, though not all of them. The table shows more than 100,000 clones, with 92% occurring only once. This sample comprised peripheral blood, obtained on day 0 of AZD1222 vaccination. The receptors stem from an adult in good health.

CDR3 sequence reads: CASSLAGTGENYGYTF. DNA for the CDR3: TGTGCCAGCAGCTTGGCGGGTACGGGGGAAAACTATGGCTACACCTTC. J is TRBJ1-2 and V is TRBV7-8, with a possible D match to TRBD1 (5 bases). With 3 bases removed from V and 2 bases from J, the gap between germline ends came to 16 bases. Per the germline V gene, CDR1 is SGHVS and CDR2 is FQNEAQ. This CDR3 is 16 amino acids long. Full variable domain (rest looked up from reference TRBV7-8 and TRBJ1-2): GAGVSQSPRYKVAKRGQDVALRCDPISGHVSLFWYQQALGQGPEFLTYFQNEAQLDKSGLPSDRFFAERPEGSVSTLKIQRTQQEDSAVYLCASSLAGTGENYGYTFGSGTRLTVV.

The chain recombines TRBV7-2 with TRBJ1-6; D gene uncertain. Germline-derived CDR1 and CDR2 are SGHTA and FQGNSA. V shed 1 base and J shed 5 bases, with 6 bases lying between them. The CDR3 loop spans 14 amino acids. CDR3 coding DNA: TGTGCCAGCAGCTTAGTCTACCATAATTCACCCCTCCACTTT. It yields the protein CASSLVYHNSPLHF. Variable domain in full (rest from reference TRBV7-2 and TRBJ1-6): GAGVSQSPSNKVTEKGKDVELRCDPISGHTALYWYRQSLGQGLEFLIYFQGNSAPDKSGLPSDRFSAERTGGSVSTLTIQRTQQEDSAVYLCASSLVYHNSPLHFGNGTRLTVT.

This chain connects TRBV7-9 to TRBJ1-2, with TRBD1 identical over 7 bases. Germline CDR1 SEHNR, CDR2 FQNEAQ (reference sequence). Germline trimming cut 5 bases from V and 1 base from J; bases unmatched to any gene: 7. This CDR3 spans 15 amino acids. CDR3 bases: TGTGCCAGCAGCGAATCCGGGACAGTTAACTATGGCTACACCTTC. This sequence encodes CASSESGTVNYGYTF. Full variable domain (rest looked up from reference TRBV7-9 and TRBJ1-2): DTGVSQNPRHKITKRGQNVTFRCDPISEHNRLYWYRQTLGQGPEFLTYFQNEAQLEKSRLLSDRFSAERPKGSFSTLEIQRTEQGDSAMYLCASSESGTVNYGYTFGSGTRLTVV.

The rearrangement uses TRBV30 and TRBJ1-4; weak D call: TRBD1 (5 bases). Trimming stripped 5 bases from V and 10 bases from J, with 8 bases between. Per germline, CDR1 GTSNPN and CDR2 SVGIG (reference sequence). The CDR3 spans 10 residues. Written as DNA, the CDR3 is TGTGCCTGGGGTGGGGGAAAACTGTTTTTT. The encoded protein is CAWGGGKLFF.

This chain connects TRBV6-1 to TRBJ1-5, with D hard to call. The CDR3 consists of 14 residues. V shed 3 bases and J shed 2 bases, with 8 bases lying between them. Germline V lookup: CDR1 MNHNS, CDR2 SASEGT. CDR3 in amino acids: CASSEGMGNQPQHF. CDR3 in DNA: TGTGCCAGCAGTGAGGGTATGGGCAATCAGCCCCAGCATTTT.

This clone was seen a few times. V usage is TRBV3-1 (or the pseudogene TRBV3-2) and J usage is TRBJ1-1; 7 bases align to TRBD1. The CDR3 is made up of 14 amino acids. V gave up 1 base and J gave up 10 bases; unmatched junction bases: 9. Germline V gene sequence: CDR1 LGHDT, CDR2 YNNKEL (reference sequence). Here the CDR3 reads CASSQGGGALGAFF. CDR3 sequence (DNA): TGTGCCAGCAGCCAAGGAGGGGGCGCGTTAGGAGCTTTCTTT.

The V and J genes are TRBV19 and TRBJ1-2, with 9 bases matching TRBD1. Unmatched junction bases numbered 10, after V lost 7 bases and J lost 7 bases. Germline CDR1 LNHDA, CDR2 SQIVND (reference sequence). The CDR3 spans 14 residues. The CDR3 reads CASKRQGVGGGYTF. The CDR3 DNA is TGTGCCAGTAAGAGACAGGGGGTAGGTGGTGGCTACACCTTC.

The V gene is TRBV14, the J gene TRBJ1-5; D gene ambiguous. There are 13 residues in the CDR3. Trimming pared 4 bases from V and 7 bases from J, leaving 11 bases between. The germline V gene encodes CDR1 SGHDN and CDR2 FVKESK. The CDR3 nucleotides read TGTGCCAGCAGCCTATGGAACGGACAGCCCCAGCATTTT. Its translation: CASSLWNGQPQHF.

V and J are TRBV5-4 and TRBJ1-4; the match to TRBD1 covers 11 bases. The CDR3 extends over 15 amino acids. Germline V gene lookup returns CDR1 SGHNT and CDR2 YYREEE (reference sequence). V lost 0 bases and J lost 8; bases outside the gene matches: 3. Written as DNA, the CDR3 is TGTGCCAGCAGCTTGGGGGGGACAGGGGGAGAAAAACTGTTTTTT. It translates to CASSLGGTGGEKLFF.

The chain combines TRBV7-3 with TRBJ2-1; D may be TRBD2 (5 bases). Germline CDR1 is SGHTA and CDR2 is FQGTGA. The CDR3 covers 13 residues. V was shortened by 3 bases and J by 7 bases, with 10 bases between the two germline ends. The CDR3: CASSFGVLNEQFF. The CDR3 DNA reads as TGTGCCAGCAGCTTCGGGGTACTAAATGAGCAGTTCTTC.

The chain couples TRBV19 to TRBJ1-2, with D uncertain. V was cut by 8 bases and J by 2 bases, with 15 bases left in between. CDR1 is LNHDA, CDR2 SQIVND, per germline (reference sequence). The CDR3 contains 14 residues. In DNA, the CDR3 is TGTGCCAGTGTTTTAGGAGGAGAGAACTATGGCTACACCTTC. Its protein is CASVLGGENYGYTF.

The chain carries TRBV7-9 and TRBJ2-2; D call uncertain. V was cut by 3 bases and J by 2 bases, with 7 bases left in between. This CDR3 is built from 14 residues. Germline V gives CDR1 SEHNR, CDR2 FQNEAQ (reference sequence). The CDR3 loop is CASSFKRNTGELFF. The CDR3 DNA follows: TGTGCCAGCAGCTTCAAGAGAAACACCGGGGAGCTGTTTTTT.

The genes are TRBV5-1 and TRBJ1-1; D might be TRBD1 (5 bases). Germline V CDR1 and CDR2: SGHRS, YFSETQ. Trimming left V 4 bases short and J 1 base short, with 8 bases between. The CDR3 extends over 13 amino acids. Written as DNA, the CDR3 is TGCGCCAGCAGCGTCGGACAGAACACTGAAGCTTTCTTT. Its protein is CASSVGQNTEAFF.

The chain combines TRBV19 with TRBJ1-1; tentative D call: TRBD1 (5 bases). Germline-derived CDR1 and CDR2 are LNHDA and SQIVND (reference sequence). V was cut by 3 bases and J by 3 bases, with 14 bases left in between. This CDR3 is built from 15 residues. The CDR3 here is CASSMAGAGDTEAFF. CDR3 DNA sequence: TGTGCCAGTAGTATGGCCGGGGCCGGGGACACTGAAGCTTTCTTT. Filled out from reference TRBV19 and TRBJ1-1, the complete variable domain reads DGGITQSPKYLFRKEGQNVTLSCEQNLNHDAMYWYRQDPGQGLRLIYYSQIVNDFQKGDIAEGYSVSREKKESFPLTVTSAQKNPTAFYLCASSMAGAGDTEAFFGQGTRLTVV.

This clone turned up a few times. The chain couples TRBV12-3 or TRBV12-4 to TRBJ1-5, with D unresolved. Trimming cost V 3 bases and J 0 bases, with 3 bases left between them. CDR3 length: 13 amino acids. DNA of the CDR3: TGTGCCAGCAGTTTTATTAGCAATCAGCCCCAGCATTTT. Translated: CASSFISNQPQHF.

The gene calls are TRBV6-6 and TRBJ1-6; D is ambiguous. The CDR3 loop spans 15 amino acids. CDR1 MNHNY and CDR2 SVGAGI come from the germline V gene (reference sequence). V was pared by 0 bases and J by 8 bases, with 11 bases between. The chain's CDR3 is CASSYSSGRYSPLHF. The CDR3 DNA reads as TGTGCCAGCAGTTACTCGAGCGGGCGGTATTCACCCCTCCACTTT.

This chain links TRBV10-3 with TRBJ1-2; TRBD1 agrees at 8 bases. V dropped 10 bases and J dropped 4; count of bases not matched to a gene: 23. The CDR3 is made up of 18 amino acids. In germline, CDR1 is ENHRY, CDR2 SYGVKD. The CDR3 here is CATRAPLQQGAAGYGYTF. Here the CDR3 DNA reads TGTGCCACCAGAGCTCCGCTACAGCAGGGGGCTGCCGGCTATGGCTACACCTTC.

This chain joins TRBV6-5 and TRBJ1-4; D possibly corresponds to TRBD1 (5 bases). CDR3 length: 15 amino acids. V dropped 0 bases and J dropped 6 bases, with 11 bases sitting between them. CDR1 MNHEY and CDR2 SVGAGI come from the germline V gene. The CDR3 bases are TGTGCCAGCAGTTACTCGGGGGGTCTAGATGAAAAACTGTTTTTT. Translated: CASSYSGGLDEKLFF.

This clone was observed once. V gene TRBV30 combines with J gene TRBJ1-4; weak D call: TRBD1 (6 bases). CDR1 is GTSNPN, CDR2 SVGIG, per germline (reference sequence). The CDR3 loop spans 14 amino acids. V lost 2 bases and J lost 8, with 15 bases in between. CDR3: CAWSPGGGREKLFF. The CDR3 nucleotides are TGTGCCTGGAGTCCGGGAGGGGGTCGAGAAAAACTGTTTTTT. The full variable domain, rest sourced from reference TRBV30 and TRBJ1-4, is SQTIHQWPATLVQPVGSPLSLECTVEGTSNPNLYWYRQAAGRGLQLLFYSVGIGQISSEVPQNLSASRPQDRQFILSSKKLLLSDSGFYLCAWSPGGGREKLFFGSGTQLSVL.

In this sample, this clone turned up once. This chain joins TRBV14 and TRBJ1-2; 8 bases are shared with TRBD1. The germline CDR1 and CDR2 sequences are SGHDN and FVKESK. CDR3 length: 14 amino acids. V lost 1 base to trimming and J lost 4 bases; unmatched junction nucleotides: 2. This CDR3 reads CASSQGQGSYGYTF. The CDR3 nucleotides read TGTGCCAGCAGCCAAGGACAGGGGAGCTATGGCTACACCTTC.

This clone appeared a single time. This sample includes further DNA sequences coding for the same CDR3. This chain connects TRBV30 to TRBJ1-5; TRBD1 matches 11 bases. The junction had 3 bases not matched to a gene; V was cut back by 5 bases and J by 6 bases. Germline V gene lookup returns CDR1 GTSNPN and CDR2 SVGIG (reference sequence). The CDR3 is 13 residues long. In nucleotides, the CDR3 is TGTGCCTGGGGAGGACAGGGGGCTCAGCCCCAGCATTTT. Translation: CAWGGQGAQPQHF.

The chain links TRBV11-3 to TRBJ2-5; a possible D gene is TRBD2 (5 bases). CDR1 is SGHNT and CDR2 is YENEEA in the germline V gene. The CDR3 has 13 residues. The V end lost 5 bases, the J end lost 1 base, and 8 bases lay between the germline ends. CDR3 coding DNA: TGTGCCAGCAGCCGGGGATCCCAAGAGACCCAGTACTTC. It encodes CASSRGSQETQYF.

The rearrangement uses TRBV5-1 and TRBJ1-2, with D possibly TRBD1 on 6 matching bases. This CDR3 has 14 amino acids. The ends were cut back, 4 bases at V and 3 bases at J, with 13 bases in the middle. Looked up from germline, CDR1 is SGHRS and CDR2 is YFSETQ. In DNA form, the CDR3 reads TGCGCCAGCAGCATGGACAGCCATGACTATGGCTACACCTTC. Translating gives CASSMDSHDYGYTF.